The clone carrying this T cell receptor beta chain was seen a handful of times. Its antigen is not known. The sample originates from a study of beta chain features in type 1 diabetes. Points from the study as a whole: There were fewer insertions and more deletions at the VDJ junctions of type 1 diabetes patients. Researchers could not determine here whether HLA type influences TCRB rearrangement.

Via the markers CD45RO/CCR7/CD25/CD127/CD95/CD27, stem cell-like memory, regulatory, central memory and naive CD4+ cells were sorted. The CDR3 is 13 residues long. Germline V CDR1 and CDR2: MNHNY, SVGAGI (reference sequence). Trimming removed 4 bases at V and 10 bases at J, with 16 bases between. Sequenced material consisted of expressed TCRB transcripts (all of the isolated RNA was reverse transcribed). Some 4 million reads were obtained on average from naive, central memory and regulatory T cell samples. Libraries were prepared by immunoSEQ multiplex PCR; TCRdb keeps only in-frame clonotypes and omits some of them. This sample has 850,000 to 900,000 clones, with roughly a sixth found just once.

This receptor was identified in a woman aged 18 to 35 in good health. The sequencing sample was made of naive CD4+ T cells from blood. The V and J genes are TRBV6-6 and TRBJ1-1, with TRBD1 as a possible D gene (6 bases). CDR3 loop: CASSSAGAGRAFF. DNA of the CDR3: TGTGCCAGCAGTTCAGCAGGGGCGGGTCGAGCTTTCTTT.